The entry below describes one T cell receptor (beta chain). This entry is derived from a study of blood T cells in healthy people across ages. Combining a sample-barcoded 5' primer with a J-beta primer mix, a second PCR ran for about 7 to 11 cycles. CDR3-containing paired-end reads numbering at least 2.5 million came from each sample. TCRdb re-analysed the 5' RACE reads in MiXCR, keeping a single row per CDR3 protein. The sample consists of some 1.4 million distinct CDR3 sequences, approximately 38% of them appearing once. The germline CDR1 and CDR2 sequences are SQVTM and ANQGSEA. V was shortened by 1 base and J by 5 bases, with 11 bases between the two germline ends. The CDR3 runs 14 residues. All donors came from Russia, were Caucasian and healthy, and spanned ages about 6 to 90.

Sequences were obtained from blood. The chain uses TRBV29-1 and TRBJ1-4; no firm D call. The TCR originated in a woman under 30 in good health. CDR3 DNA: TGCAGCGTTGAAGGCCCGGGTGGGAATGAAAAACTGTTTTTT. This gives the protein CSVEGPGGNEKLFF.